This T cell receptor (beta chain) is from a study of T-cell reconstitution after alpha-beta-depleted transplantation in children. Germline values: CDR1 SGHKS, CDR2 YYEKEE (reference sequence). V lost 0 bases and J 0 bases, leaving 10 bases between the germline ends. CDR3 size: 17 residues. Unique molecular identifiers were used in preparing the TCRbeta library. TCRdb independently ran MiXCR on the PCR reads; one entry per CDR3 protein. The sample carries hundreds of thousands of distinct CDR3 sequences, about 9.4% recorded once. The gene calls are TRBV5-5 and TRBJ2-6; D remains unclear. This clonotype was obtained from a boy in the first two years of life with acute myeloid leukemia, due to receive a stem cell transplant. Sample: PBMCs, taken before TCRalphabeta/CD19-depleted stem cell transplant. This chain's CDR3 is CASSLVYRPSGANVLTF. For the CDR3, the DNA is TGTGCCAGCAGCTTGGTTTACCGCCCCTCTGGGGCCAACGTCCTGACTTTC.